This T cell receptor beta chain was sequenced for a study of technical replicates of blood from a handful of donors. Sequencing was performed with immunoSEQ multiplex PCR; in TCRdb, only in-frame clones are kept and a portion is missing. The table records about 76,000 clones, roughly 90% of them present only once. The CDR3 is 18 residues long. In germline, CDR1 is MDHEN, CDR2 SYDVKM. The V gene end was trimmed by 3 bases and the J gene end by 4 bases; junction bases not matched to a gene: 18. The chain is built from TRBV28 and TRBJ2-7, with TRBD2 matching over 7 bases. The sequence came from a human donor in good health. Material: T cells isolated from PBMCs. DNA of the CDR3: TGTGCCAGCAGTTTCCCCACCCGGTGGGGGGGAGGATGGTACGAGCAGTACTTC. This sequence encodes CASSFPTRWGGGWYEQYF.